One T cell receptor (beta chain) is described in this entry. This clonotype turned up a few times. It has no known antigen specificity. No base qualities exist here, and no much larger clone lies one base off it. This record belongs to a study of blood T cells in healthy people across ages (dated by TCRdb to about 2015). The study in broad terms: In model experiments, roughly one uniquely barcoded TCR beta cDNA molecule per two T cells was captured by template switching. Donors were grouped into four age groups: young (average 16 years), middle-aged (about 38), aged (approximately 58) and long-lived (over 80). Two additional independent replicas of 1 million unique cDNA reads from the same blood draw were analyzed for two donors (one aged 18 to 29 and one aged 80 or older). To avoid experimental bias, donors of different ages were distributed randomly across sequencing lanes. The study measured age-related changes in TCR beta repertoire diversity using deep sequencing normalized with unique cDNA molecular identifiers. Results and caveats for the whole study, not just this receptor: Estimates of total diversity from one million sequenced T cells were regarded as lower bounds and underestimates. Because the CMV infection status of the donors was unknown, age-related changes in expanded clonotypes may potentially have been confounded. As age increased, observed TCR beta diversity per million T cells dropped in a roughly linear way, and a significant reduction was already evident by age approximately 40. The percentage of naive T cells measured by flow cytometry correlated strongly with observed TCR beta diversity. Because profiling used bulk unsorted PBMCs, naive and antigen-experienced compartments could not be compared conclusively. Compared with the aged group, the long-lived group had more naive CD4+ T cells, fewer expanded clones and increased TCR diversity, suggesting age selection.

Library method: 5' RACE. The run used an Illumina HiSeq 2500. A second PCR of roughly 6 to 12 cycles was performed with a sample-barcoded 5' primer and a J-beta primer mix. Each TCR beta cDNA molecule received a unique molecular identifier from a template-switch 5' adaptor carrying 12 random nucleotides. Each sample yielded at least 3 million CDR3-containing paired-end reads. All of the RNA was converted into first-strand cDNA using the Mint cDNA synthesis kit, with a TRBC-specific oligonucleotide serving as the primer. Following uracil-DNA glycosylase treatment, all cDNA underwent a first 18-cycle PCR with the universal primers M1SS and BC2_uni_R. Per the source publication's procedure: For normalization, 1 million high-quality reads, each with a distinct molecular identifier, were randomly selected from each sample. Instead of being binned into consensus sequences, reads that shared molecular identifiers were thrown out. MiTCR, run with a Q25 quality threshold and the strictest error-elimination algorithm, handled CDR3 identification, clonotype clustering and error correction. Lower-bound total TCR beta diversity was estimated with a nonparametric unseen species model using Euler transformation. Starting from the raw public reads, TCRdb applied fastp trimming at Q25, assembled clones with MiXCR and retained in-frame beta chains. Here each entry gathers all rows of one CDR3 protein and keeps the most common genes and DNA. TCRdb's processing, not the study's, gives the V and J calls here. This sample lists around 780,000 distinct CDR3 sequences; 45% to 70% were detected once. The ten largest clones take up under 30% of the sample.

The cysteine opens and the phenylalanine closes a CDR3 of 15 amino acids. Of the read, only the CDR3 DNA is kept; its 45 bases are in frame from base 1. The germline ends are 16 bases apart after V is trimmed by 7 bases and J by 3 bases. Via the germline V gene, CDR1 is MNHNS and CDR2 SASEGT. The 40 or so donors, aged about 6 to 95 years, were systemically healthy Caucasian individuals from Russia. Approximately 9.3 milliliters of peripheral blood were drawn from each donor into EDTA-treated Vacutainer tubes. Ficoll-Paque density-gradient centrifugation was used to isolate PBMCs, with at least 6.5 million obtained per sample. Trizol reagent was used to extract total RNA from the PBMCs, yielding at least 6 micrograms per sample. For every donor, flow cytometry on a PBMC aliquot measured the percentage of naive CD45RAhigh/CD27high T cells.

Rearrangement joined TRBV6-1 to TRBJ2-1, and TRBD1 may be the D gene, going by 6 matching bases. Sequencing was performed on blood. The receptor's source is a man aged 40-55 years in good health. The CDR3 in this case is CASKKPDSFYNEQFF. At the DNA level, the sequence is TGTGCCAGCAAAAAACCGGACAGCTTCTACAATGAGCAGTTCTTC.